The TCR beta chain described here comes from a study of blood T cell repertoires in COVID-19. This clone showed up just a few times. Produced via immunoSEQ multiplex PCR; TCRdb's table is partial and in-frame only. There are 130,000 to 150,000 clones in the sample; 60% to 85% occur only once, and around 8.7% lies in the top ten. Germline CDR1 reads SGHAT; CDR2 reads FQNNGV. CDR3 length equals 17 residues. Trimming removed 5 bases from V and 1 base from J; junction bases left unmatched: 14. This TCR was recovered from a man aged 45-60 years with active or convalescent COVID-19. The chain uses TRBV11-2 and TRBJ2-7, with 7 bases matching TRBD1. The sequenced sample consisted of peripheral blood. The CDR3 DNA reads as TGTGCCAGCAGCCCCTTGTGGGGGACAGCCATTTCCTACGAGCAGTACTTC. Encoded protein: CASSPLWGTAISYEQYF.